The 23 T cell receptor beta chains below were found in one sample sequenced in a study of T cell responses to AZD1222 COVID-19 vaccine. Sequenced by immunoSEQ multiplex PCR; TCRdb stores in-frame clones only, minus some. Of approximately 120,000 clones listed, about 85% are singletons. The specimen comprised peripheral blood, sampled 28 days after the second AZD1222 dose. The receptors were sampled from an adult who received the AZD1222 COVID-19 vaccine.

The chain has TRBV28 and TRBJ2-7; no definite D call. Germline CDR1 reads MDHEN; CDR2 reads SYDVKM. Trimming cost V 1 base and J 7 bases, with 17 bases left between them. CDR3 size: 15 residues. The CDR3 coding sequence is TGTGCCAGCAGTTTATTCTCGGGCAGGTTGCGGGAGCAGTACTTC. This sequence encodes CASSLFSGRLREQYF.

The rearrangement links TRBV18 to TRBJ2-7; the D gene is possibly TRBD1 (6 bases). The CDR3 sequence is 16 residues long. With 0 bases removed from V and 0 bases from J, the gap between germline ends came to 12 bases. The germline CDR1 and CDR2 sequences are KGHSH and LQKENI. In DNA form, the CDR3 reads TGTGCCAGCTCACCACCCGGGGACACTTACTCCTACGAGCAGTACTTC. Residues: CASSPPGDTYSYEQYF.

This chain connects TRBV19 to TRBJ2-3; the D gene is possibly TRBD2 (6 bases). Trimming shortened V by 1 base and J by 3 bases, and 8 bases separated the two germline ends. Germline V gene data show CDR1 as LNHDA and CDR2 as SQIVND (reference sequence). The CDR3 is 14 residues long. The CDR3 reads CASSIAEGTDTQYF. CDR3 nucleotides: TGTGCCAGTAGTATAGCGGAGGGAACAGATACGCAGTATTTT.

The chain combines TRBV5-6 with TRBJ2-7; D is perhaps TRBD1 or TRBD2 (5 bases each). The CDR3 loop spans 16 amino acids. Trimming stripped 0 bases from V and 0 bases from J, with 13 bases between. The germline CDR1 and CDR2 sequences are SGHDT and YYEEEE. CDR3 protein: CASSLVGLGSSYEQYF. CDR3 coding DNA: TGTGCCAGCAGCTTGGTGGGGCTTGGGAGCTCCTACGAGCAGTACTTC.

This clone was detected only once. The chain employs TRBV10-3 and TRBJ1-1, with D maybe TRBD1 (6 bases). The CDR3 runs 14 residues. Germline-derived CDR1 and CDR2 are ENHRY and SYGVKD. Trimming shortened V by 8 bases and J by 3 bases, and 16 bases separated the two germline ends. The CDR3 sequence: CAIRSTQGDTEAFF. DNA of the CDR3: TGTGCCATCCGATCTACACAGGGCGACACTGAAGCTTTCTTT.

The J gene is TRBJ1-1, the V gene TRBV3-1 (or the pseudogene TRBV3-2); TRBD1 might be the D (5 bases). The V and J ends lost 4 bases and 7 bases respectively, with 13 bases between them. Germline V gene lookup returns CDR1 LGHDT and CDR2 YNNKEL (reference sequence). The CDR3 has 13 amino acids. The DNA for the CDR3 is TGTGCCAGCAGCCCAAGATCGGGACTTGAAGCTTTCTTT. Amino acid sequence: CASSPRSGLEAFF.

The CDR3 sequence: CASSLRGQETQYF. The DNA for the CDR3 is TGTGCCAGCAGCTTGAGGGGCCAAGAGACCCAGTACTTC. The V call is TRBV5-5, the J call TRBJ2-5; TRBD1 is a possible D gene (5 bases). This CDR3 contains 13 residues. Trimming took 1 base from V and 1 from J, leaving 5 bases between them. Germline V gene data show CDR1 as SGHKS and CDR2 as YYEKEE (reference sequence).

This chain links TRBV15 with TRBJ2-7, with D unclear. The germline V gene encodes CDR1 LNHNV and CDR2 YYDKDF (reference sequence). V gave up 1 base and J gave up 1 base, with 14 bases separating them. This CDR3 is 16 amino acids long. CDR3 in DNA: TGTGCCACCAGCAGAGGATCGTTGGGCGGATCCTACGAGCAGTACTTC. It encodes CATSRGSLGGSYEQYF.

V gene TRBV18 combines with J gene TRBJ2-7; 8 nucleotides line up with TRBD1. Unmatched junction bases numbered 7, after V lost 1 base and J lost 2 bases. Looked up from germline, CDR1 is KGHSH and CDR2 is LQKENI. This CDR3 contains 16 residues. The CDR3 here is CASSPQDRGAAYEQYF. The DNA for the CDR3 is TGTGCCAGCTCACCACAAGACAGGGGAGCGGCCTACGAGCAGTACTTC.

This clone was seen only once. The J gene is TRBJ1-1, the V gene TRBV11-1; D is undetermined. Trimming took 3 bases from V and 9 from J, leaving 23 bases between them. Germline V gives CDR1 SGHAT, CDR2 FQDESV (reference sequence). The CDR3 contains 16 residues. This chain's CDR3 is CASSLLPTLLPNQAFF. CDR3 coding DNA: TGTGCCAGCAGCTTGCTGCCGACACTCCTACCCAACCAAGCTTTCTTT.

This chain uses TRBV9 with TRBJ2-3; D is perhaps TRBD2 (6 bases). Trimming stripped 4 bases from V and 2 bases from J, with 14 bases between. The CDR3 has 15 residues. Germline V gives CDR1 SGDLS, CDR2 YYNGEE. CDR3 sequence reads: CASSSPPGDTDTQYF. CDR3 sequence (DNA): TGTGCCAGCAGCTCCCCCCCGGGGGACACAGATACGCAGTATTTT.

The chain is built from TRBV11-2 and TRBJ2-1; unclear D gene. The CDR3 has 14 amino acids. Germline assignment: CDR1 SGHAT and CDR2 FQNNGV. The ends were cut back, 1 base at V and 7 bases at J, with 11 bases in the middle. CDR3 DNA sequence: TGTGCCAGCAGCTTAGTAACTGGGGAAAATGAGCAGTTCTTC. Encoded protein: CASSLVTGENEQFF.

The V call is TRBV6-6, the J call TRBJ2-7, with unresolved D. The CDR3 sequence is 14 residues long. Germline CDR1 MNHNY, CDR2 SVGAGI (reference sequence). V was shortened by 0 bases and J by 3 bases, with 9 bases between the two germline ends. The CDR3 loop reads CASSYSPAFYEQYF. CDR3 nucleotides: TGTGCCAGCAGTTACTCCCCCGCATTCTACGAGCAGTACTTC.

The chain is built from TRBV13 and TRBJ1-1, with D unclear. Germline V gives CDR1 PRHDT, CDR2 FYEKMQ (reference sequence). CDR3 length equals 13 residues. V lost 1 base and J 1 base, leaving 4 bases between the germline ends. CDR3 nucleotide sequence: TGTGCCAGCAGCTTAGCCCCGAACACTGAAGCTTTCTTT. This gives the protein CASSLAPNTEAFF.

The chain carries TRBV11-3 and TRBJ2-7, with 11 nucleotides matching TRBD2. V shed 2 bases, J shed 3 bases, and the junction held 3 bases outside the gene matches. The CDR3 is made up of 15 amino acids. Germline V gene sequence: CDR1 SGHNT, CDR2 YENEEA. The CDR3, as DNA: TGTGCCAGCAGCTTAAATAGCGGGGGGGTCTACGAGCAGTACTTC. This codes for CASSLNSGGVYEQYF. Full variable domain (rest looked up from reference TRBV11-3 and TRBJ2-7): EAGVVQSPRYKIIEKKQPVAFWCNPISGHNTLYWYLQNLGQGPELLIRYENEEAVDDSQLPKDRFSAERLKGVDSTLKIQPAELGDSAVYLCASSLNSGGVYEQYFGPGTRLTVT.

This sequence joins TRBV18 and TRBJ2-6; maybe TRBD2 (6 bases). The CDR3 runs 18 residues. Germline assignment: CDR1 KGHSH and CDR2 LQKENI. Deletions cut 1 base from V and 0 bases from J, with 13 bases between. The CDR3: CASSPLSGLSSGANVLTF. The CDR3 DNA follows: TGTGCCAGCTCACCACTCAGCGGGCTAAGCTCTGGGGCCAACGTCCTGACTTTC. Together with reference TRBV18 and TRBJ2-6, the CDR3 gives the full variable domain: NAGVMQNPRHLVRRRGQEARLRCSPMKGHSHVYWYRQLPEEGLKFMVYLQKENIIDESGMPKERFSAEFPKEGPSILRIQQVVRGDSAAYFCASSPLSGLSSGANVLTFGAGSRLTVL.

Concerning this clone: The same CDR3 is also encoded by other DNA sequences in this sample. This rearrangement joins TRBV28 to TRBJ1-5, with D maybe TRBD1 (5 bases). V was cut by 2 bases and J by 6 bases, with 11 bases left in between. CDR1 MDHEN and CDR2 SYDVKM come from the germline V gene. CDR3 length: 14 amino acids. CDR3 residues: CASSLGQGSQPQHF. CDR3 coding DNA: TGTGCCAGCAGTTTAGGCCAGGGATCTCAGCCCCAGCATTTT.

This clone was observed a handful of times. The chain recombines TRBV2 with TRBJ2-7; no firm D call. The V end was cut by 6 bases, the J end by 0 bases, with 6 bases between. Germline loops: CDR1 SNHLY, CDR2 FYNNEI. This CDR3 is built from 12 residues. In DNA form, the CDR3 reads TGTGCCAGCAGGACGGACTCCTACGAGCAGTACTTC. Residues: CASRTDSYEQYF.

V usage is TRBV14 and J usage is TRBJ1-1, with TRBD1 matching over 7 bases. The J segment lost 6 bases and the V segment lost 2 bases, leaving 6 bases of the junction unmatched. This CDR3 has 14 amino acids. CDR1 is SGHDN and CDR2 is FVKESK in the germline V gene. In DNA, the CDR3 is TGTGCCAGCAGCCAACGACGACAGGGCGCTGAAGCTTTCTTT. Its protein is CASSQRRQGAEAFF.

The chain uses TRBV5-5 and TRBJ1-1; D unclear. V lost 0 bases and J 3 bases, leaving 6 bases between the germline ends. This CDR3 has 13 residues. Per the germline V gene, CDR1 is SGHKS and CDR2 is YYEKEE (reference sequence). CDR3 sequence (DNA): TGTGCCAGCAGCTTGGCGGGATACACTGAAGCTTTCTTT. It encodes CASSLAGYTEAFF.

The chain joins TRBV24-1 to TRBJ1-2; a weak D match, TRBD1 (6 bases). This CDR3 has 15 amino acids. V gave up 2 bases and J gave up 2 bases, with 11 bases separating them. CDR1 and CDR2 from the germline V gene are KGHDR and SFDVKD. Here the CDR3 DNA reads TGTGCCACCAGTGATTCCAGGGGCCGCAACTATGGCTACACCTTC. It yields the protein CATSDSRGRNYGYTF.

The CDR3 spells CASSRDLLNKNIQYF. In DNA form, the CDR3 reads TGTGCCAGCAGTCGGGACTTACTAAACAAAAACATTCAGTACTTC. The chain joins TRBV2 to TRBJ2-4, with D possibly TRBD2 on 6 matching bases. Germline V gene lookup returns CDR1 SNHLY and CDR2 FYNNEI. The length of the CDR3 is 15 residues. The germline V and J ends were trimmed by 5 bases and 3 bases, with 14 bases remaining between them.

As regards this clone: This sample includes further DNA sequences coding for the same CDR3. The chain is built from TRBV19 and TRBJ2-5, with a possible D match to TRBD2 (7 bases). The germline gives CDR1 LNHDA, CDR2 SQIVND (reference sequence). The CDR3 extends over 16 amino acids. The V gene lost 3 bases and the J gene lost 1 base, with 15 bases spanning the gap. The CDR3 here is CASSIGDRGAQETQYF. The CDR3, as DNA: TGTGCCAGTAGTATCGGGGACCGGGGGGCCCAAGAGACCCAGTACTTC.